The sequence of this T cell receptor beta chain was determined in a study of T cells expressing NK-cell markers. Study conclusions and caveats: Where several donors were concerned, these clonotypes also led the CD3+CD56-NKG2C+ fraction.

The CDR3 covers 17 residues. In germline, CDR1 is SGHTA, CDR2 FQGNSA. Production of TCR beta cDNA relied on 5'RACE template switching with UMIs. Each CDR3 protein gets one entry in TCRdb, which reprocessed the 5' RACE reads and gives no DNA. The listing contains 500,000 or so distinct CDR3 sequences. Comments on this clonotype: What it binds is unknown.

The specimen was blood T cells: a sorted CD56 or NKG2C T cell subset, CD4+ or CD8+ T cells, or bulk PBMC T cells (not recorded which). This TCR came from a man aged 18 to 29 in good health. This chain connects TRBV7-2 to TRBJ2-3. The CDR3 here is CASSFQSILASGDTQYF. Full variable domain (remainder filled in from reference TRBV7-2 and TRBJ2-3): GAGVSQSPSNKVTEKGKDVELRCDPISGHTALYWYRQSLGQGLEFLIYFQGNSAPDKSGLPSDRFSAERTGGSVSTLTIQRTQQEDSAVYLCASSFQSILASGDTQYFGPGTRLTVL.